These 12 T cell receptor beta chains were sequenced from one sample in a study of chemoradiotherapy in HPV16-positive cancers. Sequencing used immunoSEQ multiplex PCR; TCRdb keeps in-frame clones, though not all of them. The sample yields about 14,000 clones, about 92% seen once. This specimen was tumor tissue, taken from a patient who underwent chemoradiotherapy. The receptors here all came from a human donor with HPV-associated anogenital cancer.

The rearrangement joins TRBV5-8 to TRBJ1-1; 10 bases fit TRBD1. The V and J ends lost 8 bases and 9 bases, in that order; junction bases with no gene match: 7. Germline V CDR1 and CDR2: SGHTS, YDEGEE. The CDR3 covers 12 residues. The CDR3 here is CASTDRGLKAFF. In DNA form, the CDR3 reads TGTGCCAGTACCGACAGGGGGCTTAAAGCTTTCTTT.

CDR3: CASSTPEAGVELFF. For the CDR3, the DNA is TGTGCCAGCAGCACGCCTGAAGCGGGCGTGGAGCTGTTTTTT. The chain recombines TRBV7-9 with TRBJ2-2; D is perhaps TRBD2 (6 bases). The CDR3 has 14 residues. Between the trimmed V and J ends, which lost 5 bases and 10 bases, there was a span of 17 bases. The germline V gene has CDR1 SEHNR and CDR2 FQNEAQ (reference sequence).

CDR3 sequence (DNA): TGTGCCAGCAGCGAGGCGCCGGGTAACCCTATCAACAATGAGCAGTTCTTC. Protein sequence: CASSEAPGNPINNEQFF. This chain joins TRBV7-3 and TRBJ2-1; the D is unclear. The V and J ends lost 5 bases and 5 bases respectively, with 22 bases between them. Germline V lookup: CDR1 SGHTA, CDR2 FQGTGA. The CDR3 extends over 17 amino acids.

The gene calls are TRBV29-1 and TRBJ2-7; the D call may be TRBD1 or TRBD2 (5 bases each). V lost 5 bases, J lost 0 bases, and 11 bases lay in between. Germline V gene lookup returns CDR1 SQVTM and CDR2 ANQGSEA. The CDR3 length is 13 residues. CDR3 protein: CSVRDGHSYEQYF. The DNA for the CDR3 is TGCAGCGTTAGGGACGGTCACTCCTACGAGCAGTACTTC.

This clone came up once. The junction differs from germline at one of its ends, possibly a read error. The rearrangement links TRBV7-3 to TRBJ2-2; D possibly uses TRBD1 or TRBD2 (7 bases each). The CDR3 extends over 16 amino acids. CDR1 SGHTA and CDR2 FQGTGA come from the germline V gene. CDR3 bases: TGTACCAGCAGCCCCCAGGGGGGGCTGGACACCGGGGAGCTGTTTTTT. Residues: CTSSPQGGLDTGELFF.

The J gene is TRBJ1-1, the V gene TRBV5-5; D not resolved. Germline CDR1 reads SGHKS; CDR2 reads YYEKEE (reference sequence). The CDR3 covers 16 residues. Trimming removed 6 bases at V and 4 bases at J, with 22 bases between. The CDR3 DNA sequence: TGTGCCAGCACCAAGCTGATCGGTAGCCTTCGCACTGAAGCTTTCTTT. Translating it yields CASTKLIGSLRTEAFF.

The chain carries TRBV4-1 and TRBJ2-3, with 12 positions matching TRBD2. Per germline, CDR1 MGHRA and CDR2 YSYEKL. The CDR3 sequence is 18 residues long. Losses at the gene ends were 3 bases for V and 1 base for J; bases not matched to a gene: 8. The CDR3 loop reads CASSHYPSGRVGTDTQYF. The CDR3, as DNA: TGCGCCAGCAGCCATTACCCTAGCGGGAGGGTAGGCACAGATACGCAGTATTTT.

This clone occurred once. The chain couples TRBV9 to TRBJ2-1; no clear D gene. This CDR3 contains 13 residues. Germline V gene lookup returns CDR1 SGDLS and CDR2 YYNGEE. V dropped 3 bases and J dropped 10 bases, with 14 bases sitting between them. The CDR3: CASSESSFREQFF. In DNA, the CDR3 is TGTGCCAGCAGCGAGTCTAGTTTTCGCGAGCAGTTCTTC.

Comment on this clone: Germline is not matched at one junction end, which may reflect a read error. The chain joins TRBV15 to TRBJ1-1, with D possibly TRBD1 on 5 matching bases. This CDR3 is built from 15 residues. From germline, CDR1 is LNHNV and CDR2 YYDKDF (reference sequence). In DNA, the CDR3 is TGTGCCACCAGGAGAGACCCGACAGCCAACACTGAAGCTTTCTTT. The encoded protein is CATRRDPTANTEAFF.

This sequence joins TRBV9 and TRBJ2-7, with 8 bases identical to TRBD2. CDR1 SGDLS and CDR2 YYNGEE come from the germline V gene. The V gene end was trimmed by 0 bases and the J gene end by 3 bases; junction bases not matched to a gene: 5. CDR3 length: 15 amino acids. This CDR3 reads CASSVEAGAHYEQYF. The CDR3 DNA reads TGTGCCAGCAGCGTAGAAGCGGGAGCGCACTACGAGCAGTACTTC.

This chain uses TRBV18 with TRBJ2-7; 10 bases agree with TRBD1. CDR1 is KGHSH and CDR2 is LQKENI in the germline V gene. This CDR3 comprises 15 residues. V lost 4 bases and J lost 5; bases outside the gene matches: 8. CDR3: CASSLFDRGLDEQYF. Written as DNA, the CDR3 is TGTGCCAGCTCACTCTTCGACAGGGGGCTGGACGAGCAGTACTTC.

This clone was counted only a few times. The rearrangement joins TRBV2 to TRBJ2-1; 7 bases map to TRBD2. CDR1 and CDR2 (germline): SNHLY, FYNNEI. The CDR3 runs 15 residues. Losses at the gene ends were 6 bases for V and 0 bases for J; bases not matched to a gene: 5. This chain's CDR3 is CASSWLADSYNEQFF. CDR3 coding DNA: TGTGCCAGCAGCTGGCTAGCGGACTCCTACAATGAGCAGTTCTTC.